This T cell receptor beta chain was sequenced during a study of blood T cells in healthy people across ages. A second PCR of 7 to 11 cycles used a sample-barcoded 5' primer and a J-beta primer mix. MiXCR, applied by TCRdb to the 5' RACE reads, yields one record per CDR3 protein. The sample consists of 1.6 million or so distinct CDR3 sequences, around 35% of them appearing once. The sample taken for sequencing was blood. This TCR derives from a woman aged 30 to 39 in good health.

The CDR3 loop is CASSLEGRTINEQFF. DNA for the CDR3: TGCGCCAGCAGCTTGGAGGGGCGGACGATCAATGAGCAGTTCTTC. This sequence joins TRBV5-1 and TRBJ2-1, with D tentatively TRBD1 (5 bases). This CDR3 spans 15 amino acids. CDR1 is SGHRS and CDR2 is YFSETQ in the germline V gene. V was cut by 0 bases and J by 6 bases, with 13 bases left in between.